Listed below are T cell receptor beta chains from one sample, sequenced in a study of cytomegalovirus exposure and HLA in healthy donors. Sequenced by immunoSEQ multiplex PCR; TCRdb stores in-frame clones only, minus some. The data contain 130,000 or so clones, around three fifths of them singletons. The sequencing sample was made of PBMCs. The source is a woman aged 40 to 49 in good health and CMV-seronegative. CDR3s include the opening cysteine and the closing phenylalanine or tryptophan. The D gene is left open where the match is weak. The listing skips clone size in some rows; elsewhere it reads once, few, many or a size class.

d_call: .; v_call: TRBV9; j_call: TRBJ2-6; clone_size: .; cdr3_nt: TGTGCCAGCAGCCGAGATACTGGGGCCAACGTCCTGACTTTC; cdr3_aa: CASSRDTGANVLTF
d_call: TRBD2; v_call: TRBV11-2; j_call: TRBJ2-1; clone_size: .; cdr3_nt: TGTGCCAGCAGCTCAGCGGGGACCTACAATGAGCAGTTCTTC; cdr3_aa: CASSSAGTYNEQFF
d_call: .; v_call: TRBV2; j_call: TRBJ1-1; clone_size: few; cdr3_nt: TGTGCCAGCAGCCTGAGAAACGAAGCTTTCTTT; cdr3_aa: CASSLRNEAFF
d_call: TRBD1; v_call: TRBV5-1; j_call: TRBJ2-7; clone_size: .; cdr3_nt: TGCGCCAGCAGACAAACCCCGGGACAGGAAGGGTACGAGCAGTACTTC; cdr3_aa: CASRQTPGQEGYEQYF
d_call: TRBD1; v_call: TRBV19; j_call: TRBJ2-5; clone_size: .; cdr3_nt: TGTGCCAGTAGTATAGCGGGCAGGGGGGAGACCCAGTACTTC; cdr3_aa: CASSIAGRGETQYF
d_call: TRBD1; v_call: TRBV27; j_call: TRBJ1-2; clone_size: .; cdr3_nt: TGTGCCAGCAGGATCGGGACAGGGATCGGTGGCTACACCTTC; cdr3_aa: CASRIGTGIGGYTF
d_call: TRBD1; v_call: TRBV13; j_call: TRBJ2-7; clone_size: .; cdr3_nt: TGTGCCAGCAGCGGTGGACAGGGGTTCTACGAGCAGTACTTC; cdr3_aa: CASSGGQGFYEQYF
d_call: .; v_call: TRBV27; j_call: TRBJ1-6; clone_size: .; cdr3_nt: TGTGCCAGCAGTTTGGGGGCCTTAGTTTCACCCCTCCACTTT; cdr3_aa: CASSLGALVSPLHF
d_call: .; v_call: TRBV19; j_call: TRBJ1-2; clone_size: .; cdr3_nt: TGTGCCAGTAGTGCCGTTGGCCCGGGGGGCTACACCTTC; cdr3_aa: CASSAVGPGGYTF
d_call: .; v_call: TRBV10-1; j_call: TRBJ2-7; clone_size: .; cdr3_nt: TGCGCCAGCAGTGAGTCGATGGGTCGGGGCTACGAGCAGTACTTC; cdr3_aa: CASSESMGRGYEQYF
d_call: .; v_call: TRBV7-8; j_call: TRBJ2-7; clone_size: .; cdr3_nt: TGTGCCAGCAGCTCCCTATCCAGGGTAAAGTCCTACGAGCAGTACTTC; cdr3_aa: CASSSLSRVKSYEQYF
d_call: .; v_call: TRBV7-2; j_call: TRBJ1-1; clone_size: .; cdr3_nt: TGTGCCAGCAGCTTCAGGGGTGAAGCTTTCTTT; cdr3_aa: CASSFRGEAFF
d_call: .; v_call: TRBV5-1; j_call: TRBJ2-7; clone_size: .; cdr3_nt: TGCGCCAGCAGCTTGGCGGGGAGACCCTACGAGCAGTACTTC; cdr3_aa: CASSLAGRPYEQYF
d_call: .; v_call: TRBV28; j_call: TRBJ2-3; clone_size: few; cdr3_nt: TGTGCCAGCAGTTTGAGAGGGGGGGCAGATACGCAGTATTTT; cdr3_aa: CASSLRGGADTQYF
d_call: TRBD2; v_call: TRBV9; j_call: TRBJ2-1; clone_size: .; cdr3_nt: TGTGCCAGCAGCCTTAGCGGGGGGGCCGTCGATGAGCAGTTCTTC; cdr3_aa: CASSLSGGAVDEQFF
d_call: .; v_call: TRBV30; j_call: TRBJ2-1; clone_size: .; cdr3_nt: TGTGCCTGGAGTGTACTCAGGCCTTACAATGAGCAGTTCTTC; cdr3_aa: CAWSVLRPYNEQFF
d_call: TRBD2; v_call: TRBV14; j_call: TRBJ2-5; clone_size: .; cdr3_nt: TGTGCCAGCAGCCAAGGAGGGTCTAGCGGGGGTGAGACCCAGTACTTC; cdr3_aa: CASSQGGSSGGETQYF
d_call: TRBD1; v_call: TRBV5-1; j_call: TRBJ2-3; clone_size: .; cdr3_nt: TGCGCCAGCAGCTTGGAAAGGACAGGTGGGACAGATACGCAGTATTTT; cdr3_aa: CASSLERTGGTDTQYF
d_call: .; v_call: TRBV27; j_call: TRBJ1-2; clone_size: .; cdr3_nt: TGTGCCAGCAGTTTATCCCACGGGGGGCGGTATGGCTACACCTTC; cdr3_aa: CASSLSHGGRYGYTF
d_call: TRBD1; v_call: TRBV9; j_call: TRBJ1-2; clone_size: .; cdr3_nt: TGTGCCAGCAGCGGAAACAGGGGACGCGGCTACACCTTC; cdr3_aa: CASSGNRGRGYTF